This T cell receptor beta chain was recorded in a study of vaccination and CD4 T cells after COVID-19. Study as a whole: SARS-CoV-2, HCoV-NL63, HCoV-OC43 and HCoV-229E supplied the overlapping spike peptides used to stimulate cells.

Cultured CD4+ T cell DNA was sequenced using the Oncomine TCR Beta short-read assay. Genomic DNA was isolated from CD4+ T cells that had been cultured. TCRdb reanalysed the PCR reads using MiXCR and keeps one entry per CDR3 protein. The sample has about 15,000 distinct CDR3 sequences, around 60% seen once. The treatment: roughly 11-day PBMC culture with coronavirus spike peptide pools or control peptides (ViraFEST assay). The CDR3 consists of 15 residues. As for this clonotype: Its antigen is not identified.

The V call is TRBV21-1, the J call TRBJ1-1; whether TRBD1, the table's D call, matches the DNA was not checked. TRBV21-1 is noted as a pseudogene. This sequence was found in a human donor who had recovered from COVID-19. The source material was CD4+ T cells from blood, cultured in vitro. The DNA of the CDR3 is TGTGCCAGCAGCAGGCTCCGGGACAGGGGCCCTGAAGCTTTCTTT. Translating gives CASSRLRDRGPEAFF.